The source of this T cell receptor beta chain is a study of T cell responses to AZD1222 COVID-19 vaccine. Worth noting for this clone: Its cognate antigen is unknown.

Method: immunoSEQ multiplex PCR; TCRdb's copy keeps in-frame clones and lacks some. The data hold roughly 160,000 clones, with just over 90% observed a single time. Study-level findings and limits: Dominant at 160-218 and 743-854, vaccine-associated CD4 TCRs also spanned spike.

This CDR3 contains 15 residues. Germline lookup yields CDR1 LGHNA and CDR2 YNFKEQ. The trim removed 6 bases at V and 2 bases at J, leaving 5 bases unmatched. This TCR came from an adult who received the AZD1222 COVID-19 vaccine. This sequence joins TRBV4-2 and TRBJ2-7, with 12 positions matching TRBD2. This specimen was peripheral blood, taken 28 days after the second AZD1222 dose. DNA for the CDR3: TGTGCCAGCAGTGAAACTAGCGGGGGGCCCTACGAGCAGTACTTC. Amino acids: CASSETSGGPYEQYF.